The 5 T cell receptor beta chains below come from one sample, sequenced in a study of CD8 T cells in Susac syndrome. RNA totalling roughly 0.45 to 1 ug underwent reverse transcription with random hexamers. MiXCR was run by TCRdb on the immunoSEQ multiplex PCR reads, yielding one entry per CDR3 protein. This table holds around 150,000 distinct CDR3 sequences, approximately 96% found once. The sequencing sample was made of CD4+ T cells from PBMCs. All receptors derive from a human donor with multiple sclerosis.

The rearrangement uses TRBV11-3 and TRBJ2-6, with a possible D match to TRBD2 (5 bases). The CDR3 is 17 residues long. Germline V gene data show CDR1 as SGHNT and CDR2 as YENEEA. V lost 2 bases, J lost 0 bases, and 11 bases lay in between. For the CDR3, the DNA is TGTGCCAGCAGCTTACGTATCAGCGGCTCTGGGGCCAACGTCCTGACTTTC. Translation gives CASSLRISGSGANVLTF.

V usage is TRBV3-1 and J usage is TRBJ2-7; D possibly uses TRBD1 or TRBD2 (5 bases each). The CDR3 runs to 16 residues. CDR1 and CDR2 (germline): LGHDT, YNNKEL (reference sequence). Trimming cost V 0 bases and J 2 bases, with 14 bases left between them. The CDR3 region has the DNA TGTGCCAGCAGCCAAGAGGTAGGGACGGTCGCCTACGAGCAGTACTTC. It is translated as CASSQEVGTVAYEQYF.

The chain links TRBV19 to TRBJ1-5; perhaps TRBD1 as D (6 bases). V was trimmed by 1 base and J by 2 bases, leaving 12 bases between them. This CDR3 is built from 16 residues. The germline V gene has CDR1 LNHDA and CDR2 SQIVND (reference sequence). The CDR3 coding sequence is TGTGCCAGTAGTATAGGCGCTTCAGGGGGCAATCAGCCCCAGCATTTT. Amino acids: CASSIGASGGNQPQHF.

The V and J genes are TRBV9 and TRBJ1-1; D gene uncertain. V dropped 0 bases and J dropped 3 bases, with 15 bases sitting between them. The CDR3 spans 16 residues. Looked up from germline, CDR1 is SGDLS and CDR2 is YYNGEE. This CDR3 is CASSVGLQPGDTEAFF. The CDR3 DNA is TGTGCCAGCAGCGTAGGTTTGCAACCCGGGGACACTGAAGCTTTCTTT.

V and J are TRBV4-1 and TRBJ1-3; D is ambiguous. This CDR3 is built from 16 residues. Trimming stripped 2 bases from V and 0 bases from J, with 11 bases between. Germline-derived CDR1 and CDR2 are MGHRA and YSYEKL. Here the CDR3 DNA reads TGCGCCAGCAGCCAATTGTTAGCAGTCTCTGGAAACACCATATATTTT. It is translated as CASSQLLAVSGNTIYF.